Below, 6 T cell receptor beta chains from the same sample are listed, as sequenced in a study of cytomegalovirus exposure and HLA in healthy donors. Only in-frame clones appear in the TCRdb table, and some are missing; sequencing was by immunoSEQ multiplex PCR. Of about 340,000 clones listed, around 86% are singletons. The sequencing sample was made of PBMCs. The receptor source for this set is a woman in her late teens or twenties in good health and CMV-seronegative.

The gene calls are TRBV5-6 and TRBJ1-1; 7 bases fit TRBD1. Germline CDR1 is SGHDT and CDR2 is YYEEEE. Trimming removed 4 bases from V and 0 bases from J; junction bases left unmatched: 9. There are 16 residues in the CDR3. The CDR3 is CASSLNPTGMNTEAFF. CDR3 nucleotide sequence: TGTGCCAGCAGCCTGAACCCGACAGGGATGAACACTGAAGCTTTCTTT.

The chain is built from TRBV15 and TRBJ2-1; no definite D call. Germline V CDR1 and CDR2: LNHNV, YYDKDF (reference sequence). V was clipped by 4 bases and J by 9 bases, with 13 bases between them. The CDR3 length is 13 residues. CDR3 in amino acids: CATSTQVGTEQFF. CDR3 DNA sequence: TGTGCCACCAGCACTCAAGTGGGCACTGAGCAGTTCTTC. Full variable domain (missing parts from reference TRBV15 and TRBJ2-1): DAMVIQNPRYQVTQFGKPVTLSCSQTLNHNVMYWYQQKSSQAPKLLFHYYDKDFNNEADTPDNFQSRRPNTSFCFLDIRSPGLGDTAMYLCATSTQVGTEQFFGPGTRLTVL.

The chain carries TRBV6-5 and TRBJ2-1, with TRBD1 as a possible D gene (6 bases). The ends were cut back, 6 bases at V and 2 bases at J, with 14 bases in the middle. Germline V gene sequence: CDR1 MNHEY, CDR2 SVGAGI. This CDR3 has 15 residues. DNA of the CDR3: TGTGCCAGCAGCCCCGGCGGACAGCCCTACAATGAGCAGTTCTTC. It yields the protein CASSPGGQPYNEQFF.

The chain recombines TRBV21-1 with TRBJ2-2; the listed D gene, TRBD1, was not tested against the DNA. TRBV21-1 is recorded as a pseudogene. This CDR3 has 15 amino acids. This CDR3 is CASSNLLRGPGELFF. Here the CDR3 DNA reads TGTGCCAGCAGCAACCTCCTCCGTGGCCCCGGGGAGCTGTTTTTT.

In the case of this clone: Other DNA sequences in the same sample also yield this CDR3. V usage is TRBV6-5 and J usage is TRBJ2-7; 7 nucleotides line up with TRBD2. V gave up 3 bases and J gave up 1 base; unmatched junction bases: 3. Germline V lookup: CDR1 MNHEY, CDR2 SVGAGI. The CDR3 runs 14 residues. The CDR3 DNA is TGTGCCAGCAGTTATGGGCGGGGGTCCTACGAGCAGTACTTC. Translation gives CASSYGRGSYEQYF.

The chain joins TRBV28 to TRBJ2-2; 8 nucleotides agree with TRBD1. Per the germline V gene, CDR1 is MDHEN and CDR2 is SYDVKM. The CDR3 spans 17 residues. The trim removed 2 bases at V and 0 bases at J, leaving 5 bases unmatched. In DNA, the CDR3 is TGTGCCAGCAGTTTAAGACAGGACAGGGCGAACACCGGGGAGCTGTTTTTT. Its protein product is CASSLRQDRANTGELFF.